One and the same sample provided the 13 T cell receptor beta chains below, sequenced in a study of blood T cells in healthy people across ages. A second roughly 7 to 12 cycle PCR used barcoded and J-beta primers. A single record per CDR3 protein comes from TCRdb applying MiXCR to the 5' RACE reads. Seen here are 650,000 to 1,000,000 distinct CDR3 sequences, 35% to 40% observed once, and the top ten hold 10% to 15%. Sequencing input: blood. The origin of the receptors is a man aged 18 to 30 in good health.

The chain carries TRBV12-3 or TRBV12-4 and TRBJ1-3; no clear D. There are 15 residues in the CDR3. The V gene lost 7 bases and the J gene lost 0 bases, with 13 bases spanning the gap. In DNA form, the CDR3 reads TGTGCCAGCAATCCGCAAGGGATCTCTGGAAACACCATATATTTT. Protein sequence: CASNPQGISGNTIYF.

This clonotype showed up just once. An end of the junction does not agree with germline; a read error may underlie this. The chain is built from TRBV12-3 or TRBV12-4 and TRBJ1-2; TRBD1 matches at 7 bases. This CDR3 has 15 amino acids. In DNA, the CDR3 is TGTACCAGCAGTCGAGGGACAGTCCATAACTATGGCTACACCTTC. Translation gives CTSSRGTVHNYGYTF.

The chain recombines TRBV20-1 with TRBJ1-2; D call uncertain. V gave up 0 bases and J gave up 7 bases, with 12 bases separating them. Germline values: CDR1 DFQATT, CDR2 SNEGSKA (reference sequence). This CDR3 spans 13 amino acids. The CDR3 sequence is CSARDPEGGGYTF. CDR3 nucleotide sequence: TGCAGTGCTAGAGACCCCGAAGGAGGTGGCTACACCTTC.

This chain links TRBV6-1 with TRBJ2-1, with D uncertain. The CDR3 has 15 amino acids. Germline values: CDR1 MNHNS, CDR2 SASEGT. Trimming took off 5 bases at V and 7 bases at J, with 18 bases between the two ends. The CDR3 is CASSIITARRNEQFF. The CDR3 coding sequence is TGTGCCAGCAGTATAATAACGGCTAGACGAAATGAGCAGTTCTTC.

The J gene is TRBJ2-1, the V gene TRBV5-1; a weak D match, TRBD1 (5 bases). The CDR3 covers 14 residues. Germline-derived CDR1 and CDR2 are SGHRS and YFSETQ. The germline V and J ends were trimmed by 0 bases and 2 bases, with 6 bases remaining between them. The chain's CDR3 is CASSLGQTYNEQFF. The CDR3 coding sequence is TGCGCCAGCAGCTTGGGACAGACCTACAATGAGCAGTTCTTC.

In this sample, this clonotype turned up once. The J gene is TRBJ2-5, the V gene TRBV11-1, with 11 bases aligning to TRBD2. The CDR3 length is 16 residues. V lost 5 bases and J lost 11; bases outside the gene matches: 16. CDR1 SGHAT and CDR2 FQDESV come from the germline V gene (reference sequence). CDR3 loop: CASSIDIAGGPYEQYF. CDR3 coding DNA: TGTGCCAGCAGCATAGACATAGCGGGGGGGCCCTATGAGCAGTACTTC.

The chain combines TRBV12-3 or TRBV12-4 with TRBJ1-3; D is perhaps TRBD1 (5 bases). V was pared by 6 bases and J by 0 bases, with 15 bases between. The CDR3 spans 16 residues. CDR3 bases: TGTGCCAGCAGCGTGAGGGACTCCAGCTCTGGAAACACCATATATTTT. Protein sequence: CASSVRDSSSGNTIYF.

This clonotype was recorded a few times. The V call is TRBV6-5, the J call TRBJ2-5; tentatively, D is TRBD1 or TRBD2 (5 bases each). This CDR3 is 12 amino acids long. The germline V gene encodes CDR1 MNHEY and CDR2 SVGAGI. Trimming removed 8 bases at V and 8 bases at J, with 15 bases between. CDR3 amino acids: CASRDGPLTQYF. The CDR3 DNA reads TGTGCCAGCCGGGACGGCCCCCTAACCCAGTACTTC.

The V gene is TRBV12-3 or TRBV12-4, the J gene TRBJ2-1; the match to TRBD2 covers 9 bases. The CDR3 consists of 15 residues. J lost 4 bases, V lost 7 bases, and 8 bases had no gene match. The CDR3 here is CASNRGRGGYNEQFF. The CDR3 region has the DNA TGTGCCAGCAACAGAGGGCGGGGGGGGTACAATGAGCAGTTCTTC.

The genes are TRBV7-2 and TRBJ2-4; D assignment may be TRBD1 or TRBD2 (5 bases each). V was cut by 1 base and J by 13 bases, with 11 bases left in between. Germline CDR1 and CDR2: SGHTA and FQGNSA. This CDR3 region has 12 residues. This CDR3 is CASSLDGDPQYF. The CDR3 DNA reads as TGTGCCAGCAGCTTAGACGGGGACCCCCAGTACTTC.

In DNA, the CDR3 is TGTGCCAGCAGCGCTTCGGGCTACTATGGCTACACCTTC. Its translation: CASSASGYYGYTF. The chain recombines TRBV7-9 with TRBJ1-2, with no clear D. The CDR3 totals 13 residues. V gave up 5 bases and J gave up 3 bases, with 10 bases separating them. CDR1 and CDR2 from the germline V gene are SEHNR and FQNEAQ (reference sequence).

The chain is built from TRBV9 and TRBJ2-7, with a tentative D call TRBD1 (5 bases). Trimming stripped 5 bases from V and 3 bases from J, with 21 bases between. CDR1 SGDLS and CDR2 YYNGEE come from the germline V gene. The CDR3 totals 16 residues. The CDR3 protein is CASSQAVTAFCYEQYF. CDR3 DNA sequence: TGTGCCAGCAGTCAGGCCGTGACAGCTTTCTGCTACGAGCAGTACTTC.

A remark on this clonotype: This could be a read error, since a much larger clone is one nucleotide away. This sequence joins TRBV12-3 or TRBV12-4 and TRBJ2-7; TRBD1 is a possible D gene (5 bases). The CDR3 is 14 residues long. CDR3 nucleotides: TGTGCCAGCAGTTTAGCGGGGCACTCCGACGAGCAGTACTTC. As protein: CASSLAGHSDEQYF.